The rows below give T cell receptor beta chains drawn from one sample of a study of T cells in Graves' hyperthyroidism and ophthalmopathy. TCRdb re-analysed the multiplex PCR reads in MiXCR, keeping a single row per CDR3 protein. Among 490,000 or so distinct CDR3 sequences, just under 20% were seen once, and the ten largest hold approximately 48%. The sequencing sample was made of blood. The origin of the receptors is a man aged 40-49 years with Graves' ophthalmopathy. CDR3s include the opening cysteine and the closing phenylalanine or tryptophan. D genes are given only for firm matches. Clone size is given for some rows only: seen once, a few or many times, or a class if the clone is expanded.

D gene	V gene	clone size	J gene	CDR3 protein	CDR3 DNA
-	TRBV28	-	TRBJ2-3	CASSLHRDPDTQYF	TGTGCCAGCAGTTTACACAGGGATCCAGATACGCAGTATTTT
-	TRBV6-2/TRBV6-3	many	TRBJ2-5	CASSSSRILETQYF	-
-	TRBV5-1	-	TRBJ2-4	CASSLERAQKRNIQYF	TGCGCCAGCAGCTTGGAACGGGCCCAGAAACGGAACATTCAGTACTTC
TRBD2	TRBV7-2	few	TRBJ2-7	CASSLRWASGSALEQYF	TGTGCCAGCAGCTTAAGGTGGGCTAGCGGGAGTGCCCTCGAGCAGTACTTC
-	TRBV20-1	-	TRBJ2-7	CSAVSKVNEQYF	TGCAGTGCGGTGAGTAAGGTCAACGAGCAGTACTTC
-	TRBV5-1	many	TRBJ2-1	CASSLGTVDEQFF	TGCGCCAGCAGCTTGGGGACCGTCGACGAGCAGTTCTTC
TRBD2	TRBV20-1	-	TRBJ2-5	CSASQREGGQETQYF	TGCAGTGCTAGTCAGCGGGAGGGTGGGCAAGAGACCCAGTACTTC
-	TRBV7-2	-	TRBJ2-3	CASSEYLDTQFF	TGTGCCAGCAGCGAATATTTAGATACGCAGTTTTTT
TRBD1	TRBV5-6	many	TRBJ1-2	CASRTLDRGYGYTF	TGTGCCAGCAGAACCTTGGACAGGGGATATGGCTACACCTTC
-	TRBV4-2	-	TRBJ2-7	CASSQDPATSYEQYF	TGTGCCAGCAGCCAAGATCCAGCGACCTCCTACGAGCAGTACTTC